Listed below are T cell receptor beta chains from one sample, sequenced in a study of T-cell memory formation after mild COVID-19. TCRdb independently ran MiXCR on the 5' RACE reads; one entry per CDR3 protein. The data show 450,000 to 650,000 distinct CDR3 sequences, with less than 25% seen just once and roughly 8.3% held by the top ten. Source material: PBMCs or a T cell subset sorted from them (not recorded which). The receptors derive from an adult woman who had mild COVID-19 (a few samples of this study predate the infection). Cell type and time point are not known. The CDR3 runs from the conserved cysteine through the conserved F or W. A D gene is named only where the DNA matches it firmly. Clone size is given for some rows only: seen once, a few or many times, or a class if the clone is expanded.

CDR3nt | CDR3aa | abundance | d_gene | j_gene | v_gene
TGTGCCAGCAGCGCTAGCGGGGGGTATATCACCGGGGAGCTGTTTTTT | CASSASGGYITGELFF | NA | TRBD2 | TRBJ2-2 | TRBV9
TGTGCCAGCACCAGGGGCACTGAAGCTTTCTTT | CASTRGTEAFF | few | NA | TRBJ1-1 | TRBV12-3/TRBV12-4
TGTGCCAGCAGCTTAGAGGGACGCCGGAGGGGATTCTACGAGCAGTACTTC | CASSLEGRRRGFYEQYF | few | NA | TRBJ2-7 | TRBV7-9
TGCAGTGCCCGGGCTCAGGCTGGCTACACCTTC | CSARAQAGYTF | few | NA | TRBJ1-2 | TRBV20-1
TGCGCCAGCAGCCCGGGACTAGGTGCCCCCGGGGAGCTGTTTTTT | CASSPGLGAPGELFF | NA | TRBD2 | TRBJ2-2 | TRBV5-1
TGTGCCAGCATGGACAGAGATACGCAGTATTTT | CASMDRDTQYF | NA | NA | TRBJ2-3 | TRBV19
TGTGCCAGCAGTGAGTCGGGCCCCCTAAGCACTGAAGCTTTCTTT | CASSESGPLSTEAFF | NA | NA | TRBJ1-1 | TRBV2
TGTGCCAGCAGAACTTCAGGGGTTAACTATGGCTACACCTTC | CASRTSGVNYGYTF | few | NA | TRBJ1-2 | TRBV6-1
TGTGCCACAAGACTAGGAGGTAGTAGCGAGCAGTACTTC | CATRLGGSSEQYF | NA | NA | TRBJ2-7 | TRBV6-2/TRBV6-3
TGCGCCAGCAGCCAAGTGGTTGCGGGAGTGATCACCGGGGAGCTGTTTTTT | CASSQVVAGVITGELFF | NA | TRBD2 | TRBJ2-2 | TRBV4-1
TGCGCCAGCAGCTCCCGGCGACAGGGGGGAATGGCCTACGAGCAGTACTTC | CASSSRRQGGMAYEQYF | NA | TRBD1 | TRBJ2-7 | TRBV5-1